Presented here are 32 T cell receptor beta chains from one specimen sequenced in a study of T cells expressing NK-cell markers. From the 5' RACE reads, TCRdb lists one entry per CDR3 protein and no DNA. Its listing shows hundreds of thousands of distinct CDR3 sequences. The source material was blood T cells: a sorted CD56 or NKG2C T cell subset, CD4+ or CD8+ T cells, or bulk PBMC T cells (not recorded which). These receptor sequences come from a man aged 18 to 69 in good health.

V is TRBV7-9 and J is TRBJ1-1; the TRBD1 assignment by TCRdb is unverifiable without DNA. Germline V gene lookup returns CDR1 SEHNR and CDR2 FQNEAQ (reference sequence). CDR3 size: 15 residues. The CDR3 sequence: CASIIDSSMNTEAFF.

The J gene is TRBJ2-2, the V gene TRBV18; TCRdb proposes TRBD1, but this gene call is untestable without DNA. Looked up from germline, CDR1 is KGHSH and CDR2 is LQKENI. This CDR3 comprises 17 residues. The chain's CDR3 is CASSQDTAGINTGELFF.

The chain carries TRBV28 and TRBJ1-4; TCRdb designates TRBD1, a call that cannot be tested without DNA. CDR1 is MDHEN, CDR2 SYDVKM, per germline. There are 12 residues in the CDR3. The CDR3 sequence: CASSQDRVQLFF.

V and J are TRBV30 and TRBJ1-1; the D call from TCRdb, TRBD1, cannot be confirmed without DNA. CDR1 and CDR2 from the germline V gene are GTSNPN and SVGIG (reference sequence). The CDR3 is 15 residues long. CDR3 sequence reads: CACLERQGIDTEAFF.

V and J are TRBV20-1 and TRBJ2-3; TCRdb calls TRBD2, which cannot be checked without DNA. The CDR3 runs 16 residues. Germline CDR1 and CDR2: DFQATT and SNEGSKA (reference sequence). This CDR3 is CSARVQRGGGTDTQYF.

The V gene is TRBV5-1, the J gene TRBJ2-3. Germline values: CDR1 SGHRS, CDR2 YFSETQ. The CDR3 is 16 residues long. CDR3 region: CASSLDRVQGTDTQYF.

This rearrangement joins TRBV10-3 to TRBJ2-2. Germline CDR1 is ENHRY and CDR2 is SYGVKD. The CDR3 length is 13 residues. CDR3 in amino acids: CAISVYFAGELFF.

V gene TRBV6-1 combines with J gene TRBJ1-1; the TRBD1 assignment by TCRdb is unverifiable without DNA. Germline V gene data show CDR1 as MNHNS and CDR2 as SASEGT. The CDR3 consists of 16 residues. The CDR3 spells CAKNPGAHHWNTEAFF.

V usage is TRBV20-1 and J usage is TRBJ1-6. CDR1 is DFQATT and CDR2 is SNEGSKA in the germline V gene (reference sequence). The CDR3 totals 12 residues. CDR3 residues: CSASEALTPLHF.

This chain connects TRBV6-2 or TRBV6-3 to TRBJ2-1; absent DNA, TCRdb's TRBD2 call cannot be checked. The CDR3 covers 18 residues. Germline V gives CDR1 MNHEY, CDR2 SVGEGT. The CDR3 is CASSYIAGGPVSYNEQFF.

V is TRBV12-5 and J is TRBJ2-3; TCRdb outputs TRBD2, but without DNA this stays unchecked. The germline CDR1 and CDR2 sequences are LGHNT and FRNRAP. The CDR3 has 16 residues. CDR3 sequence: CASGPGTSGGTDTQYF.

The chain carries TRBV7-7 and TRBJ2-3; without DNA, the TCRdb call of TRBD1 cannot be checked. Germline-derived CDR1 and CDR2 are SSHAT and FNYEAQ (reference sequence). CDR3 length equals 17 residues. The CDR3: CASSLVVSGQRTDTQYF. Full variable domain (rest looked up from reference TRBV7-7 and TRBJ2-3): GAGVSQSPRYKVTKRGQDVTLRCDPISSHATLYWYQQALGQGPEFLTYFNYEAQPDKSGLPSDRFSAERPEGSISTLTIQRTEQRDSAMYRCASSLVVSGQRTDTQYFGPGTRLTVL.

The V gene is TRBV20-1, the J gene TRBJ2-5; TCRdb proposes TRBD1, but this gene call is untestable without DNA. The CDR3 spans 13 residues. The germline V gene has CDR1 DFQATT and CDR2 SNEGSKA (reference sequence). The CDR3 sequence: CSAGGSGKETQYF.

The chain uses TRBV6-1 and TRBJ1-6. This CDR3 has 15 residues. Germline V CDR1 and CDR2: MNHNS, SASEGT. The CDR3 sequence: CASTPDRALNSPLHF.

The rearrangement uses TRBV15 and TRBJ1-1. The germline gives CDR1 LNHNV, CDR2 YYDKDF (reference sequence). The CDR3 totals 14 residues. The CDR3 loop reads CATSFGGGNTEAFF.

The genes are TRBV10-3 and TRBJ2-3; no DNA is available, so the TRBD1 call from TCRdb remains unchecked. Germline V CDR1 and CDR2: ENHRY, SYGVKD. This CDR3 comprises 16 residues. The CDR3 region is CAISERGGQGTDTQYF.

The chain uses TRBV11-2 and TRBJ2-3; TCRdb selects TRBD1, and the lack of DNA leaves this call unchecked. The CDR3 loop spans 14 amino acids. The germline V gene encodes CDR1 SGHAT and CDR2 FQNNGV. CDR3 region: CASAPLDSRDTQYF.

The chain carries TRBV5-1 and TRBJ1-4. Looked up from germline, CDR1 is SGHRS and CDR2 is YFSETQ. This CDR3 contains 16 residues. CDR3 sequence: CASRHGQAGNNEKLFF. The whole variable domain, remainder taken from reference TRBV5-1 and TRBJ1-4, is KAGVTQTPRYLIKTRGQQVTLSCSPISGHRSVSWYQQTPGQGLQFLFEYFSETQRNKGNFPGRFSGRQFSNSRSEMNVSTLELGDSALYLCASRHGQAGNNEKLFFGSGTQLSVL.

The CDR3 spells CSAIDSPSYEQYF. V usage is TRBV20-1 and J usage is TRBJ2-7; TCRdb calls TRBD1, which cannot be checked without DNA. Germline V gene data show CDR1 as DFQATT and CDR2 as SNEGSKA (reference sequence). The CDR3 runs to 13 residues.

The genes are TRBV18 and TRBJ2-7; absent DNA, TCRdb's TRBD1 call cannot be checked. In germline, CDR1 is KGHSH, CDR2 LQKENI. The CDR3 length is 15 residues. CDR3 region: CASSATEQSRNEQYF.

The CDR3 region is CASSRSGHFNQPQHF. The rearrangement uses TRBV12-3 or TRBV12-4 and TRBJ1-5; checking the TCRdb D call of TRBD1 is not possible without DNA. This CDR3 has 15 amino acids.

V and J are TRBV3-1 and TRBJ1-2; TCRdb outputs TRBD1, but without DNA this stays unchecked. This CDR3 spans 14 amino acids. Germline V gene data show CDR1 as LGHDT and CDR2 as YNNKEL (reference sequence). The CDR3 reads CASSQDLGPGGYTF.

V and J are TRBV19 and TRBJ2-5. This CDR3 contains 16 residues. Per germline, CDR1 LNHDA and CDR2 SQIVND (reference sequence). This CDR3 is CASSMSLGRGTETQYF.

The chain carries TRBV20-1 and TRBJ2-2; the D call from TCRdb, TRBD2, cannot be confirmed without DNA. Per the germline V gene, CDR1 is DFQATT and CDR2 is SNEGSKA (reference sequence). The CDR3 length is 18 residues. The CDR3 sequence is CSALPAGLAGVNTGELFF.

The chain employs TRBV6-1 and TRBJ1-5. This CDR3 has 14 amino acids. The germline V gene has CDR1 MNHNS and CDR2 SASEGT. CDR3 residues: CASSEVAGLQPQHF.

This chain connects TRBV27 to TRBJ1-1. This CDR3 region has 15 residues. Germline-derived CDR1 and CDR2 are MNHEY and SMNVEV (reference sequence). CDR3 region: CASSIDRRGDTEAFF.

This chain uses TRBV6-4 with TRBJ1-6; checking the TCRdb D call of TRBD1 is not possible without DNA. Germline V gene lookup returns CDR1 MRHNA and CDR2 SNTAGT. This CDR3 is built from 14 residues. CDR3 residues: CASSEGQGGSPLHF.

The chain carries TRBV10-3 and TRBJ2-1. The CDR3 loop spans 12 amino acids. From germline, CDR1 is ENHRY and CDR2 SYGVKD. The CDR3 protein is CAISEQHNEQFF.

The rearrangement joins TRBV10-3 to TRBJ2-7; the D call from TCRdb, TRBD1, cannot be confirmed without DNA. CDR1 and CDR2 (germline): ENHRY, SYGVKD. The CDR3 sequence is 13 residues long. Here the CDR3 reads CAIMSGRTYEQYF.

The chain employs TRBV12-3 or TRBV12-4 and TRBJ2-3; the TCRdb call, TRBD1, lacks DNA for checking. The CDR3 is made up of 14 amino acids. The CDR3 loop is CASSPPAGTAAQYF.

The rearrangement uses TRBV7-2 and TRBJ1-1. Germline lookup yields CDR1 SGHTA and CDR2 FQGNSA. CDR3 length: 15 amino acids. The CDR3 region is CASSDLPIPNTEAFF.

J is TRBJ2-2 and V is TRBV28. CDR1 and CDR2 (germline): MDHEN, SYDVKM. There are 15 residues in the CDR3. CDR3: CASSFTTANTGELFF.